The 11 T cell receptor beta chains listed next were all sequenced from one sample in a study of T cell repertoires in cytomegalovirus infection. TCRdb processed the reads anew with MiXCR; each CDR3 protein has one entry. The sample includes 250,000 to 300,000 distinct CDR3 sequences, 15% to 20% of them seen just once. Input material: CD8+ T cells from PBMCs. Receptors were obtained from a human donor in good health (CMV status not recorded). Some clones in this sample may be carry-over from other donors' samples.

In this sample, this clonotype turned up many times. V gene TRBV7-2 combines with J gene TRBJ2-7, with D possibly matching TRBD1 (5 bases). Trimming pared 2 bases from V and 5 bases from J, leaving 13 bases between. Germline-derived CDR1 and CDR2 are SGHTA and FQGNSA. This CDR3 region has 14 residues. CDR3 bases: TGTGCCAGCAGCTTACATCAGGGTTGGGACGAGCAGTACTTC. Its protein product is CASSLHQGWDEQYF.

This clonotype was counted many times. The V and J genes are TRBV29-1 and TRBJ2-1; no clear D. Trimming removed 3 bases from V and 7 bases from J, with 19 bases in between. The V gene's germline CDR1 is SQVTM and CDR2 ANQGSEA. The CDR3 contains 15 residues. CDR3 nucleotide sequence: TGCAGCGTTGATAGAATATTAGGCCCTAGGAATGAGCAGTTCTTC. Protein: CSVDRILGPRNEQFF.

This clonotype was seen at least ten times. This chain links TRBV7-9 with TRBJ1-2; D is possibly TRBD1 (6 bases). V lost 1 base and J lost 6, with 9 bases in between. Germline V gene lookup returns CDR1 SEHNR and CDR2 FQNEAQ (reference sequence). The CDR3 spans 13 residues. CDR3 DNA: TGTGCCAGCAGCTTAGTAAACAGGGATGGCTACACCTTC. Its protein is CASSLVNRDGYTF.

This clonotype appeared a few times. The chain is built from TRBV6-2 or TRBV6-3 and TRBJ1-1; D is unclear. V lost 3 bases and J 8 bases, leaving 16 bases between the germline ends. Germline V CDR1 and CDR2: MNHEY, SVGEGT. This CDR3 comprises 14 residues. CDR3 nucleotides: TGTGCCAGCAGTTATGTAAGTTTGTGGACCGAAGCTTTCTTT. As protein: CASSYVSLWTEAFF.

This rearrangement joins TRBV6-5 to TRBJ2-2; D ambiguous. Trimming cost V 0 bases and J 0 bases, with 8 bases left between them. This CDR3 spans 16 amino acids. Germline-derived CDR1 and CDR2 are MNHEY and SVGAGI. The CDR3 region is CASSYSGRANTGELFF. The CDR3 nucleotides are TGTGCCAGCAGTTACTCGGGAAGGGCGAACACCGGGGAGCTGTTTTTT.

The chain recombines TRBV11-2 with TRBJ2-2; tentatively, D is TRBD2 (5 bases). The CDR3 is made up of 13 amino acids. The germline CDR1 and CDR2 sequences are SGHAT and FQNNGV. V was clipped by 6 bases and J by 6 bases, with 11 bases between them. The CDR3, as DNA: TGTGCCAGCAGGCTAGCTATGGCCGGGGAGCTGTTTTTT. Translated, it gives CASRLAMAGELFF.

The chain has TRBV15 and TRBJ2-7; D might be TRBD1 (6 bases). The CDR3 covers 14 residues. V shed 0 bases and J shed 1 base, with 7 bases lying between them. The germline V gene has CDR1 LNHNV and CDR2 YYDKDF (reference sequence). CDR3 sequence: CATSRDRGSYEQYF. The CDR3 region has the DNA TGTGCCACCAGCAGAGACAGGGGTTCCTACGAGCAGTACTTC.

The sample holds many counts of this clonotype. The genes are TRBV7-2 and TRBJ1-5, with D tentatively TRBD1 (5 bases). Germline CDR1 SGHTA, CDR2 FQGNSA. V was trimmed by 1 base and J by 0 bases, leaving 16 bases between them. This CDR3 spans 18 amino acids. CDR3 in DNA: TGTGCCAGCAGCTTAGATTCGGCAGGGCCCTATAGCAATCAGCCCCAGCATTTT. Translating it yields CASSLDSAGPYSNQPQHF.

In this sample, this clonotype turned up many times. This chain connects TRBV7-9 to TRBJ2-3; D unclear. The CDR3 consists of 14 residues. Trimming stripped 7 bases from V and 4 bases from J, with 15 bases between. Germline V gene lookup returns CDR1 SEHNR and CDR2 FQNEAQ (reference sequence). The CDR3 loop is CASMHPAPADTQYF. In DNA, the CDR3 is TGTGCCAGCATGCACCCAGCCCCCGCAGATACGCAGTATTTT.

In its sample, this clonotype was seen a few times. The CDR3 DNA sequence: TGTGCCAGCAGCCCCCCCAGTTACGGTGGTGCCACCATATATTTT. Amino acids: CASSPPSYGGATIYF. The chain employs TRBV11-2 and TRBJ1-3, with no clear D. This CDR3 is built from 15 residues. V lost 5 bases and J lost 9, with 20 bases in between. The germline gives CDR1 SGHAT, CDR2 FQNNGV.

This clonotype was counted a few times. The CDR3, as DNA: TGTGCCAGCAGCTTAATCGGGGGGTTGGCAGATACGCAGTATTTT. This translates into CASSLIGGLADTQYF. The genes are TRBV7-3 and TRBJ2-3, with 7 bases matching TRBD2. Germline V gives CDR1 SGHTA, CDR2 FQGTGA. V lost 1 base and J lost 4; bases outside the gene matches: 5. This CDR3 contains 15 residues. Together with reference TRBV7-3 and TRBJ2-3, the CDR3 gives the full variable domain: GAGVSQTPSNKVTEKGKYVELRCDPISGHTALYWYRQSLGQGPEFLIYFQGTGAADDSGLPNDRFFAVRPEGSVSTLKIQRTERGDSAVYLCASSLIGGLADTQYFGPGTRLTVL.